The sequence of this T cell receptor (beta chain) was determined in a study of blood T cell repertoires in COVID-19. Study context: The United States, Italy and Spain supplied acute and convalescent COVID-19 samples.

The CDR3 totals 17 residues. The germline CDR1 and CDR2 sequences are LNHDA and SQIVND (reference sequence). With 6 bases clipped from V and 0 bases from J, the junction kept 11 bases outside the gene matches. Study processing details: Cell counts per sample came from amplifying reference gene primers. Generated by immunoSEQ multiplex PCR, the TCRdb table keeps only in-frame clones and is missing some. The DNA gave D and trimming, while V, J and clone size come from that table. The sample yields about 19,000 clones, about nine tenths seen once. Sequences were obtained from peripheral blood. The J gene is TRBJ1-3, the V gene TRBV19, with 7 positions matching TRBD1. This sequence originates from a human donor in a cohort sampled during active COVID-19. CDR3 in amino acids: CASSTTNRGFSGNTIYF. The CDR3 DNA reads TGTGCCAGTAGCACAACAAACAGGGGCTTCTCTGGAAACACCATATATTTT.